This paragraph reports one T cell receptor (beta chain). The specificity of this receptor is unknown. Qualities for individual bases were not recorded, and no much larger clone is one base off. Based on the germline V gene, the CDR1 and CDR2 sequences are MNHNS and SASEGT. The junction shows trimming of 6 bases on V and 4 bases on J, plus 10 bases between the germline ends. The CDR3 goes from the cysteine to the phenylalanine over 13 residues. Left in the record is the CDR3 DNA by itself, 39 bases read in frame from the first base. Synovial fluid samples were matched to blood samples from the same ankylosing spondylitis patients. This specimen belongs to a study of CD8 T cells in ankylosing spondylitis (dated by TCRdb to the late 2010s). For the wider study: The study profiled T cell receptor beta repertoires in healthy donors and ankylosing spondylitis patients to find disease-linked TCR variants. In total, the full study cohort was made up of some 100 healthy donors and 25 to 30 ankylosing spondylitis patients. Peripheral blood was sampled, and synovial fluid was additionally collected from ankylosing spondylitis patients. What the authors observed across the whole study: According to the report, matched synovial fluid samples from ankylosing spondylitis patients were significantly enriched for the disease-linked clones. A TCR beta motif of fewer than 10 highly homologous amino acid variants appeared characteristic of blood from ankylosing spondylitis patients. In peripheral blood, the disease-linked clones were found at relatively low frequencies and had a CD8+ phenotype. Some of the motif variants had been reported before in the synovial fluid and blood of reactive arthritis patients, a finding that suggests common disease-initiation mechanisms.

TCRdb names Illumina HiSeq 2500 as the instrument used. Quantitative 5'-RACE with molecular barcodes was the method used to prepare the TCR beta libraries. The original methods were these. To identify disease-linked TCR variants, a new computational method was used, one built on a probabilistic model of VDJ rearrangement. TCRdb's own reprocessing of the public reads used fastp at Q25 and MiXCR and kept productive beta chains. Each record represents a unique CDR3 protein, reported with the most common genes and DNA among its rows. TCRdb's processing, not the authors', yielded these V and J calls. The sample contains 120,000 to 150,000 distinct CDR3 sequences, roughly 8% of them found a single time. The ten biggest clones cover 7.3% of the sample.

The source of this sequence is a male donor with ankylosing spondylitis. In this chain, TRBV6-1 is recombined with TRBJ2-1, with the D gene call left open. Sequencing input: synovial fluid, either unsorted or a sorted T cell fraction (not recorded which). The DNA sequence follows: TGTGCCAGCAGACTCCAGGATTACAATGAGCAGTTCTTC. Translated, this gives CASRLQDYNEQFF.